The source of this T cell receptor (beta chain) is a study of blood T cell repertoires in COVID-19. Study context: The United States, Italy and Spain provided the acute and convalescent COVID-19 samples.

The germline V gene encodes CDR1 MGHRA and CDR2 YSYEKL. The CDR3 length is 13 residues. The ends lost 2 bases at V and 13 bases at J; junction bases unmatched: 4. Authors' data handling: Reference gene primers were amplified, and this amplification served to estimate nucleated cell counts. Data came from immunoSEQ multiplex PCR; TCRdb stores just in-frame clones and leaves some out. Clone size and the V and J calls come from that table; the DNA yielded D and trimming. The table has a few hundred thousand clones, roughly 84% seen once. This clone is a singleton in its sample. The TCR was taken from a man between 35 and 55 years old with active or convalescent COVID-19. The V call is TRBV4-1, the J call TRBJ2-1; TRBD2 matches 11 bases. Sample: peripheral blood. The CDR3 spells CASSQFSGGAQFF. The CDR3 nucleotides read TGCGCCAGCAGCCAATTTAGCGGGGGGGCCCAGTTCTTC.